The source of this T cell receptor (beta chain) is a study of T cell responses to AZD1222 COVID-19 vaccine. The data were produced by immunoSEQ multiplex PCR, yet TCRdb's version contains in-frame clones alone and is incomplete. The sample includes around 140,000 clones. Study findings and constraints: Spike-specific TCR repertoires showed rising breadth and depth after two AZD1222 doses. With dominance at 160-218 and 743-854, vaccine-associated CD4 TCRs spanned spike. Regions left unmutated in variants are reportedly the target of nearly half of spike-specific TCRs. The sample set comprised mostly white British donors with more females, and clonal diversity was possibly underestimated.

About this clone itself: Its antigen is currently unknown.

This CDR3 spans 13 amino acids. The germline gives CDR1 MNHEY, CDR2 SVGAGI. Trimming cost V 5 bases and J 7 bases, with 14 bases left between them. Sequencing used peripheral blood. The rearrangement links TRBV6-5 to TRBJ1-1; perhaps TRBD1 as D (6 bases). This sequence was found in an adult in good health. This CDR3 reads CASSSTGSGEAFF. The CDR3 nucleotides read TGTGCCAGCAGTAGCACAGGGTCTGGTGAAGCTTTCTTT.